The rows below give T cell receptor beta chains drawn from one sample of a study of T cell changes during pregnancy in multiple sclerosis. This table comes from immunoSEQ multiplex PCR, and its TCRdb copy is limited to in-frame clones, with some not included. The table has 36,000 or so clones, 88% seen once. The sequenced sample was CD4+ T cells from peripheral blood mononuclear cells, obtained in the first trimester of pregnancy. These receptors came from a female donor with multiple sclerosis, enrolled in a pregnancy study. Both conserved end residues are part of each CDR3. A D gene is named only where the DNA matches it firmly. The size field is filled for only some rows; it gives once, few, many or a size class.

-	TRBV6-4	TRBD1	TRBJ1-6	TGTGCCAGCAGTCTGGACAGGGAGGATTCACCCCTCCACTTT	CASSLDREDSPLHF
-	TRBV7-2	-	TRBJ2-5	TGTGCCAGCAGCTTAAGGCGGGGAGGAGAGACCCAGTACTTC	CASSLRRGGETQYF
-	TRBV4-2	-	TRBJ2-3	TGTGCCAGCAGCCAAGAACCAGCCAGGTTAACAGATACGCAGTATTTT	CASSQEPARLTDTQYF
few	TRBV28	-	TRBJ1-5	TGTGCCAGTAGAAATAGCAATCAGCCCCAGCATTTT	CASRNSNQPQHF
-	TRBV5-1	TRBD1	TRBJ1-2	TGCGCCAGCAGCTTGGCAGGGGGCAATGGCTACACCTTC	CASSLAGGNGYTF
-	TRBV28	-	TRBJ2-7	TGTGCCAGCACCCCAGGGGCTAGCGGAACCTACGAGCAGTACTTC	CASTPGASGTYEQYF
-	TRBV9	TRBD2	TRBJ2-3	TGTGCCAGCAGCCCCACTAGCGACACAGATACGCAGTATTTT	CASSPTSDTDTQYF
-	TRBV5-4	-	TRBJ1-2	TGTGCCAGCAGCTCAACGGCGGGTCCTATTGGCTACACCTTC	CASSSTAGPIGYTF
-	TRBV2	TRBD1	TRBJ1-5	TGTGCCAGCAGAGGGGACAGGGGAGTAGGTCAGCCCCAGCATTTT	CASRGDRGVGQPQHF
-	TRBV19	TRBD1	TRBJ2-4	TGTGCCAGTAGCATGACAGGGGCCCCGAACATTCAGTACTTC	CASSMTGAPNIQYF
-	TRBV21-1	-	TRBJ2-7	TGTGCCAGCAACCTCAATGGGGGACAACTTTACGAGCAGTACTTC	CASNLNGGQLYEQYF
-	TRBV5-4	TRBD1	TRBJ1-2	TGTGCCAGCAGCCCGCCGGGACAGCGTAACTATGGCTACACCTTC	CASSPPGQRNYGYTF
-	TRBV28	TRBD1	TRBJ1-5	TGTGCCAGCAGTTCAATAACCGGGACAGGGAGGCAGCCCCAGCATTTT	CASSSITGTGRQPQHF
-	TRBV5-6	-	TRBJ2-4	TGTGCCAGCAGCCACTACCAAACCCAAGGGGTGGGCAACATTCAGTACTTC	CASSHYQTQGVGNIQYF
-	TRBV6-6	-	TRBJ1-1	TGTGCCAGCAGTCGGCAGGCGAACACTGAAGCTTTCTTT	CASSRQANTEAFF
-	TRBV28	TRBD1	TRBJ1-1	TGTGCCAGCAGTTCCTCTGACAGGGCGAACACTGAAGCTTTCTTT	CASSSSDRANTEAFF
-	TRBV21-1	-	TRBJ2-2	TGTGCCAGCAGCCGACAGACGGGGAACACCGGGGAGCTGTTTTTT	CASSRQTGNTGELFF
once	TRBV4-1	-	TRBJ2-1	TGCGCCAGCAGCCAAGATCTACAGGGCAATGAGCAGTTCTTC	CASSQDLQGNEQFF
-	TRBV9	TRBD1	TRBJ1-4	TGTGCCAGCAGCGCCGGGACAGGGGGACCCACGGAACTGTTTTTT	CASSAGTGGPTELFF
-	TRBV9	TRBD2	TRBJ2-1	TGTGCCAGCAGCGTAGGCCCGGCGGGGGGGAGTGAGCAGTTCTTC	CASSVGPAGGSEQFF
-	TRBV5-1	-	TRBJ1-3	TGCGCCAGCAGCTTGCCATCGAGCTCTGGAAACACCATATATTTT	CASSLPSSSGNTIYF
-	TRBV7-9	TRBD2	TRBJ2-3	TGTGCCAGCAGCTCGACTAGCGACGTGGATACGCAGTATTTT	CASSSTSDVDTQYF
-	TRBV30	-	TRBJ2-5	TGTGCCTGGAGTGTATTGGGGGTGACAGGACAAGAGACCCAGTACTTC	CAWSVLGVTGQETQYF
-	TRBV5-4	TRBD2	TRBJ2-7	TGTGCCAGCAGCTTGACTAGCGGGAGTTACGAGCAGTACTTC	CASSLTSGSYEQYF
-	TRBV10-3	-	TRBJ1-1	TGTGCCACCGCTCCTCAGGTGGAATGGTCCCACACTGAAGCTTTCTTT	CATAPQVEWSHTEAFF
-	TRBV27	TRBD2	TRBJ2-2	TGTGCCAGCAGTTACGGGAGGGACACCGGGGAGCTGTTTTTT	CASSYGRDTGELFF
once	TRBV19	-	TRBJ1-1	TGTGCCAGTACAATGGGGGCCTCCGAAGCTTTCTTT	CASTMGASEAFF
-	TRBV27	-	TRBJ2-1	TGTGCCAGCAGTCGCAGCTGGAGCTCCTACAATGAGCAGTTCTTC	CASSRSWSSYNEQFF
-	TRBV12-2	-	TRBJ2-7	TGTGCAAGTCGCTTTGGACTAGCGGGGGGTCTGGGCGAGCAGTACTTC	CASRFGLAGGLGEQYF
-	TRBV28	TRBD2	TRBJ2-7	TGTGCCAGCGGCGAAAGGGGTAGCGGGAGTTACGAGCAGTACTTC	CASGERGSGSYEQYF
-	TRBV27	TRBD1	TRBJ2-7	TGTGCCAGCAGTTTATTGCCCGAGCAGGGGGCTTACGAGCAGTACTTC	CASSLLPEQGAYEQYF
-	TRBV21-1	-	TRBJ2-7	TGTGCCAGCAGCAAAGCTTCTAACAGGGGAATATATTCTCCCTACGAGCAGTACTTC	CASSKASNRGIYSPYEQYF
few	TRBV18	TRBD1	TRBJ1-4	TGTGCCAGCTCACCATCGACGACAGGGGAACTGTTTTTT	CASSPSTTGELFF
-	TRBV5-4	TRBD1	TRBJ1-1	TGTGCCAGCAGGCCTTCGACAGGGTCAAGGACTGAAGCTTTCTTT	CASRPSTGSRTEAFF
-	TRBV15	-	TRBJ2-2	TGTGCCACCAGCCCGGGGACCGGGGAGCTGTTTTTT	CATSPGTGELFF
once	TRBV30	-	TRBJ1-2	TGTGCCTGGACCCCCATCAGGGGCAACTATGGCTACACCTTC	CAWTPIRGNYGYTF
-	TRBV18	-	TRBJ2-2	TGTGCCAGCTCCCCCGGGGGAGCGGCAAACACCGGGGAGCTGTTTTTT	CASSPGGAANTGELFF
once	TRBV6-1	-	TRBJ2-7	TGTGCCAGCACCAGAGACACGACCGTCTCCTACGAGCAGTACTTC	CASTRDTTVSYEQYF
-	TRBV13	-	TRBJ2-1	TGTGCCAGCAGCTTAGGCGCCTCGTCGGGAACTTACAATGAGCAGTTCTTC	CASSLGASSGTYNEQFF
-	TRBV7-8	-	TRBJ2-7	TGTGCCAGCAGCTTAGATACAGGACGCGAGCAGTACTTC	CASSLDTGREQYF
-	TRBV6-1	TRBD1	TRBJ2-3	TGTGCCAGCAGTAGGGACAGGGCAGATACGCAGTATTTT	CASSRDRADTQYF
-	TRBV27	TRBD2	TRBJ2-1	TGTGCCAGCAGTTTATTGGCTAGCGGGAGTCAAAATGAGCAGTTCTTC	CASSLLASGSQNEQFF
-	TRBV28	-	TRBJ1-1	TGTGCCGCAGGGGCAACGAACACTGAAGCTTTCTTT	CAAGATNTEAFF
-	TRBV25-1	-	TRBJ1-2	TGTGCCAGCAGAGGCTTGATAGGGACTTTCAGTTATGGCTACACCTTC	CASRGLIGTFSYGYTF
-	TRBV4-1	TRBD1	TRBJ1-2	TGCGCCAGCAGCCACCCTGGGACAGGGAACTATGGCTACACCTTC	CASSHPGTGNYGYTF
-	TRBV7-6	TRBD1	TRBJ1-1	TGTGCCAGCAGCTCGGGGACAGAGAACACTGAAGCTTTCTTT	CASSSGTENTEAFF
-	TRBV12-5	TRBD2	TRBJ2-3	TGTGCTAGTGGTTTGCCCGCCTGGGTTAGCGGGAAGCGCACAGATACGCAGTATTTT	CASGLPAWVSGKRTDTQYF
-	TRBV4-1	TRBD2	TRBJ2-2	TGCGCCAGCAGTCACTCCGGCCGACTAGCGTGGGGAAAAACCACCGGGGAGCTGTTTTTT	CASSHSGRLAWGKTTGELFF
few	TRBV11-2	TRBD2	TRBJ2-7	TGTGCCAGCAGTCGACTAGCGGGAGGCCTGGAGCAGTACTTC	CASSRLAGGLEQYF
-	TRBV5-6	TRBD1	TRBJ2-7	TGTGCCAGCAGCATATACCCTACAGGGGACGAGCAGTACTTC	CASSIYPTGDEQYF
-	TRBV9	-	TRBJ2-3	TGTGCCAGCAGCGTAGCCGGGTACGGGAATACAGATACGCAGTATTTT	CASSVAGYGNTDTQYF
-	TRBV28	-	TRBJ2-3	TGTGCCAGCAGTTTAGGCGGGTTGAGAGATACGCAGTATTTT	CASSLGGLRDTQYF
-	TRBV29-1	TRBD2	TRBJ2-5	TGCAGCGCTAGCGGGGGGGACCAAGAGACCCAGTACTTC	CSASGGDQETQYF
-	TRBV4-1	-	TRBJ2-2	TGCGCCAGCAGCCAAGAGACGGGACTCAACACCGGGGAGCTGTTTTTT	CASSQETGLNTGELFF
-	TRBV7-9	-	TRBJ2-5	TGTGCCAGCAGCCGGGACACGGGAGAGACCCAGTACTTC	CASSRDTGETQYF